These T cell receptor beta chains were read from a single sample in a study of cytomegalovirus exposure and HLA in healthy donors. Sequencing used immunoSEQ multiplex PCR; TCRdb keeps in-frame clones, though not all of them. This table holds under 200,000 clones, about three quarters found once. The sequenced sample was PBMCs. The source of these receptors is a woman aged 25 to 45 in good health and CMV-seronegative. The CDR3 runs from the conserved cysteine through the conserved F or W. Fields, in order: CDR3 protein, V gene, J gene.

CASNTVAESNQPQHF	TRBV2	TRBJ1-5
CASSSVYNEQFF	TRBV7-9	TRBJ2-1
CASSVSGNEQFF	TRBV9	TRBJ2-1
CASSIVGTSTHEQYF	TRBV19	TRBJ2-7
CAIRDPGLANQETQYF	TRBV10-3	TRBJ2-5
CASSDTWGYTF	TRBV11-1	TRBJ1-2
CASSSSTFSGNTIYF	TRBV7-9	TRBJ1-3
CASSPGLALGNEQFF	TRBV9	TRBJ2-1
CASTLEGREQYF	TRBV7-6	TRBJ2-7
CAWSTSETQYF	TRBV30	TRBJ2-5
CASREGSQEYGYTF	TRBV19	TRBJ1-2
CASSLATGGGIGYTF	TRBV5-1	TRBJ1-2
CASSLLLAGTNEQFF	TRBV28	TRBJ2-1
CASSQDVVYEQYF	TRBV4-1	NA
CASSPSGQRNTGELFF	TRBV5-4	TRBJ2-2
CASSPRTGSNTEAFF	TRBV5-4	TRBJ1-1
CASSSPLAVSPYEQYF	TRBV6-5	NA
CASSRDRGYSQPQHF	TRBV4-3	TRBJ1-5
CASTRGRNTEAFF	TRBV5-6	TRBJ1-1
CASSLQGVVKNIQYF	TRBV5-1	TRBJ2-4
CASSSSGLAGGTYEQYF	TRBV5-5	TRBJ2-7
CASSSTMDTGELFF	TRBV11-1	TRBJ2-2
CAISESRQGDGYTF	TRBV10-3	TRBJ1-2
CASSLGGRGQPQHF	TRBV28	TRBJ1-5
CASSIQGSYNEQFF	TRBV19	TRBJ2-1
CASSNGVNSGGQETQYF	TRBV5-1	TRBJ2-5
CASSSGTVYSNQPQHF	TRBV19	TRBJ1-5
CASSPDRGGGETQYF	TRBV28	TRBJ2-5
CASSQGRAQREYQETQYF	TRBV4-3	TRBJ2-5
CASSPGQAYGYTF	TRBV14	TRBJ1-2
CASILTGSSYNEQFF	TRBV28	TRBJ2-1
CASKGARTDTQYF	TRBV28	TRBJ2-3
CASSTPGRKGNEKLFF	TRBV6-6	TRBJ1-4
CASSFTGIQETQYF	TRBV5-1	TRBJ2-5
CASSWLAGGNNEQFF	TRBV28	TRBJ2-1
CASNIGDRGNEKLFF	TRBV7-9	TRBJ1-4
CASRSAVEGTYEQYF	TRBV11-1	TRBJ2-7
CASSLTELSTDTQYF	TRBV7-3	TRBJ2-3
CASSPEAASNYGYTF	TRBV18	TRBJ1-2
CASSLIAGRGYEQYF	TRBV7-3	TRBJ2-7
CASSDGEYGYTF	TRBV6-4	TRBJ1-2
CASSFYWEILKGTGELFF	TRBV7-3	TRBJ2-2
CASSFTGGNTGELFF	TRBV5-1	TRBJ2-2
CASSPGLAYEQYF	TRBV5-1	NA
CASSLWDRTLAKNIQYF	TRBV28	TRBJ2-4
CASREGVNEKLFF	TRBV6-5	TRBJ1-4
CASSSAGVTDTQYF	TRBV4-1	TRBJ2-3
CASSWGVRGYEQYF	TRBV5-6	TRBJ2-7
CASRPSGAYEQYF	TRBV2	TRBJ2-7
CASSLQGAFQYEQYF	TRBV28	TRBJ2-7
CASRGVIQETQYF	TRBV27	TRBJ2-5
CATRRSEKLFF	TRBV28	TRBJ1-4
CASSPSGFAGELFF	TRBV18	TRBJ2-2
CASSSQQVGGAFF	TRBV28	TRBJ1-1
CASSRRTVVTYNEQFF	TRBV28	TRBJ2-1
CASRYQGVSYGYTF	TRBV2	TRBJ1-2